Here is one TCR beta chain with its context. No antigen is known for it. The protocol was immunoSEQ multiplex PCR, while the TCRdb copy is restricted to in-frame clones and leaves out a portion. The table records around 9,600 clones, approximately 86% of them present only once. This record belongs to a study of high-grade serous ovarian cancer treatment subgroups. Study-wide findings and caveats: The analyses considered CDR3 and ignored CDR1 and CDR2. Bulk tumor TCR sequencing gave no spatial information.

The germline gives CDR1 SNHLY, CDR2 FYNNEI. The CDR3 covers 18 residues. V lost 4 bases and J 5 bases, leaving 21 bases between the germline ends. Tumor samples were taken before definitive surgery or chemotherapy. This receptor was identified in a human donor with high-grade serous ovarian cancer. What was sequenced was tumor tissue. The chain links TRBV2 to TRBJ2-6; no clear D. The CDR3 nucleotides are TGTGCCAGCAGTGTCACCGCTCCGATACAAAGTCGGGCCAACGTCCTGACTTTC. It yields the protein CASSVTAPIQSRANVLTF.